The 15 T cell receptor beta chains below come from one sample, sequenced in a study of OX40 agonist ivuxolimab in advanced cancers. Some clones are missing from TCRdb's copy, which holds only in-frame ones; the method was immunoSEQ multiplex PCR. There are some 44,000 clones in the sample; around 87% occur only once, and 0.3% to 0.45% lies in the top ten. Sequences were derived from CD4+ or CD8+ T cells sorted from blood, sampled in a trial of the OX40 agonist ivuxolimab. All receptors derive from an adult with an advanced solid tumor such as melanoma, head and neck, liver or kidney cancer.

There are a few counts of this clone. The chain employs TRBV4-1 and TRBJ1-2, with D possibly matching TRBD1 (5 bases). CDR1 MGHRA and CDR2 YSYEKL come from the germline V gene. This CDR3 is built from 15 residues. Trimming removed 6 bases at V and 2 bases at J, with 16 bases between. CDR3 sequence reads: CASSNPSRGNYGYTF. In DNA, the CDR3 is TGCGCCAGCAGTAACCCCTCCCGGGGGAACTATGGCTACACCTTC.

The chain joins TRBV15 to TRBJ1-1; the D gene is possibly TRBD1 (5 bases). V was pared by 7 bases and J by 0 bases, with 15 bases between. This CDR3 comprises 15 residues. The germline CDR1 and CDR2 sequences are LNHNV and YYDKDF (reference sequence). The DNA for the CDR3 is TGTGCCACCACCTCCCGCCAGGGCCTGAACACTGAAGCTTTCTTT. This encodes CATTSRQGLNTEAFF.

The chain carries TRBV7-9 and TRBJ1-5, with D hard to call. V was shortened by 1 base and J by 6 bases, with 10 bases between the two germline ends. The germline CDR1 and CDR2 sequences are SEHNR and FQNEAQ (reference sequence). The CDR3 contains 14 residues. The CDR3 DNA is TGTGCCAGCAGCTTAGATGGGCGGGGTCAGCCCCAGCATTTT. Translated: CASSLDGRGQPQHF.

CDR3 nucleotide sequence: TGCAGCGCTGGGGGAGGGACCCAGTACTTC. As protein: CSAGGGTQYF. The V call is TRBV29-1, the J call TRBJ2-5, with a weak D call TRBD2 (6 bases). V lost 7 bases, J lost 7 bases, and 10 bases lay in between. In germline, CDR1 is SQVTM, CDR2 ANQGSEA. The CDR3 contains 10 residues. Looking up the rest from reference TRBV29-1 and TRBJ2-5 gives the full variable domain: SAVISQKPSRDICQRGTSLTIQCQVDSQVTMMFWYRQQPGQSLTLIATANQGSEATYESGFVIDKFPISRPNLTFSTLTVSNMSPEDSSIYLCSAGGGTQYFGPGTRLLVL.

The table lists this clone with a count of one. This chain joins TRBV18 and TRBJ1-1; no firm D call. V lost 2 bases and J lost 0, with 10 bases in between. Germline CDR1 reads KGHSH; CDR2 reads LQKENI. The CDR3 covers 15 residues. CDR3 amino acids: CASSPSVYMNTEAFF. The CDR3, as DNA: TGTGCCAGCTCACCATCAGTATACATGAACACTGAAGCTTTCTTT.

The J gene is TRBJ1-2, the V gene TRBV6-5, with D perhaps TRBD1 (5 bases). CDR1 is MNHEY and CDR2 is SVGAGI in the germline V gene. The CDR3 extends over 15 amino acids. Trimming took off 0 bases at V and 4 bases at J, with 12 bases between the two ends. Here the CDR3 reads CASSYSNAGSYGYTF. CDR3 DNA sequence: TGTGCCAGCAGTTACTCGAACGCAGGGTCCTATGGCTACACCTTC.

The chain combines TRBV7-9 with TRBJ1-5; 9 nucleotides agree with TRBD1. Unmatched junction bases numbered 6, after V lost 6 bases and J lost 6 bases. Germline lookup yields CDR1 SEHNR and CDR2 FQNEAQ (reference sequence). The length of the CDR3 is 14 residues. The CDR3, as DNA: TGTGCCAGCAGTCAACAGGGGGCCGCTCAGCCCCAGCATTTT. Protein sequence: CASSQQGAAQPQHF.

CDR3 nucleotides: TGTGCCAGCAGCCCTCGAGAGACCCAGTACTTC. Translated, it gives CASSPRETQYF. The rearrangement joins TRBV14 to TRBJ2-5; D is uncertain. Per the germline V gene, CDR1 is SGHDN and CDR2 is FVKESK. There are 11 residues in the CDR3. The V end was cut by 4 bases, the J end by 4 bases, with 4 bases between. The whole variable domain, remainder taken from reference TRBV14 and TRBJ2-5, is EAGVTQFPSHSVIEKGQTVTLRCDPISGHDNLYWYRRVMGKEIKFLLHFVKESKQDESGMPNNRFLAERTGGTYSTLKVQPAELEDSGVYFCASSPRETQYFGPGTRLLVL.

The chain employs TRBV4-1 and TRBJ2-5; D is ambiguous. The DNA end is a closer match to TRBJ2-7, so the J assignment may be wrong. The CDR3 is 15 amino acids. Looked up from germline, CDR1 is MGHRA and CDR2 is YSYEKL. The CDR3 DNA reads TGCGCCAGCAGCCAAGATCTAGTCCTCGTCTACGAGCAGTACTTC. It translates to CASSQDLVLVYEQYF.

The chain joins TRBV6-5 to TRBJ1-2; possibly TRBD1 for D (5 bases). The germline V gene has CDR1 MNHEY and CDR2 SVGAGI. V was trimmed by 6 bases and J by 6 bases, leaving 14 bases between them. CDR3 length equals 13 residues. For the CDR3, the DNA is TGTGCCAGCAGCCGCGGCAGGGCTCATGGCTACACCTTC. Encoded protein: CASSRGRAHGYTF.

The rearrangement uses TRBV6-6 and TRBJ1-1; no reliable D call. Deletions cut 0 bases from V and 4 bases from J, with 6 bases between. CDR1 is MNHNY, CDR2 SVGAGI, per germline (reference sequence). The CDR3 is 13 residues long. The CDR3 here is CASSYSWGTEAFF. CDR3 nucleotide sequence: TGTGCCAGCAGTTACTCGTGGGGCACTGAAGCTTTCTTT.

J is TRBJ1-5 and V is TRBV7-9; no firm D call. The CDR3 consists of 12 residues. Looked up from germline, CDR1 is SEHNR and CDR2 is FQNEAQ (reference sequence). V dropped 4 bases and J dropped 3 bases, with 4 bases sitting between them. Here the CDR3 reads CASSWDNQPQHF. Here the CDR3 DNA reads TGTGCCAGCAGCTGGGACAATCAGCCCCAGCATTTT.

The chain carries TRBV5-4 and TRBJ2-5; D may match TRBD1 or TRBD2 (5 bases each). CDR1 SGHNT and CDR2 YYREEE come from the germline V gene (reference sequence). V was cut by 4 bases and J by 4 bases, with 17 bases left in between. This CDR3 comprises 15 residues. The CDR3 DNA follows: TGTGCCAGCAGCGCTGGGGGACCACAGCGAGAGACCCAGTACTTC. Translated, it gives CASSAGGPQRETQYF.

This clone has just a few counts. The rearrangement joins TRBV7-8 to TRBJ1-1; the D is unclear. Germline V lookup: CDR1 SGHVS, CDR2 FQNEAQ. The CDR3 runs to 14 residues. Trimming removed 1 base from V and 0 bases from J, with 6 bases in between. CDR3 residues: CASSLDQVNTEAFF. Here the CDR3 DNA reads TGTGCCAGCAGCTTAGACCAGGTGAACACTGAAGCTTTCTTT.

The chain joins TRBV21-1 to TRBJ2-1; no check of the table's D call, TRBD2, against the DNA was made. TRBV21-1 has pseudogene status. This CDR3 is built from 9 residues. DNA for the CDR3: TGTGCCACCCCGGGATTGCAGTTCTTC. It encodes CATPGLQFF.